This TCR beta chain appears in the sequencing data of a study of shared clonotypes between healthy human individuals. The ends were cut back, 6 bases at V and 6 bases at J, with 14 bases in the middle. CDR1 and CDR2 from the germline V gene are MNHEY and SMNVEV (reference sequence). The CDR3 is made up of 13 amino acids. Healthy HIV-negative adults with no recent acute infections or vaccinations were recruited as donors. Under the authors' procedure: Filtering differed because ImmunoSEQ produced junction-only sequences that carried no quality scores. TCRdb keeps only in-frame clones here, not all; method: immunoSEQ multiplex PCR. V, J and clone size are those of that table, while D and trimming were read from the DNA. The sample gives more than 1 million clones, about four fifths of which show up once; approximately 0.52% is in the top ten.

This receptor was identified in a man aged 18 to 35 in good health. Some clones in this sample may be carry-over from other donors' samples. The sequenced sample consisted of memory CD4+ T cells from PBMCs. Sample subset: CD45RA-negative fraction. The chain is built from TRBV27 and TRBJ1-1, with D tentatively TRBD1 (5 bases). The CDR3 here is CASRARPGSEAFF. The CDR3 DNA reads as TGTGCCAGCAGGGCCCGACCAGGGTCTGAAGCTTTCTTT.